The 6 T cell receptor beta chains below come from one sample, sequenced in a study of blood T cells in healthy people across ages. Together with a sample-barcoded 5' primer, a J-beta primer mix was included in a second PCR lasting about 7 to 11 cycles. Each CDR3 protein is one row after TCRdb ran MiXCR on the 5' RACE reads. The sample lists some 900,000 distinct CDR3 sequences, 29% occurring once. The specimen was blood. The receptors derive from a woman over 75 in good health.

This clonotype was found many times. CDR3 amino acids: CASSFDRGHQPQHF. The CDR3 nucleotides are TGTGCCAGCAGTTTCGACAGGGGGCATCAGCCCCAGCATTTT. This chain uses TRBV7-2 with TRBJ1-5; 10 bases line up with TRBD1. CDR3 length: 14 residues. Per germline, CDR1 SGHTA and CDR2 FQGNSA. V was clipped by 6 bases and J by 5 bases; unmatched bases: 4. Full variable domain (rest looked up from reference TRBV7-2 and TRBJ1-5): GAGVSQSPSNKVTEKGKDVELRCDPISGHTALYWYRQSLGQGLEFLIYFQGNSAPDKSGLPSDRFSAERTGGSVSTLTIQRTQQEDSAVYLCASSFDRGHQPQHFGDGTRLSIL.

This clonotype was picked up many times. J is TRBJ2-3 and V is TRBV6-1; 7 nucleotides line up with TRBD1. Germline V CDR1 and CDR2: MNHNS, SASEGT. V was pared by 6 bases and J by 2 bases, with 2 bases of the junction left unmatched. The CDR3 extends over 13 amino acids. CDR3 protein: CASRTGTTDTQYF. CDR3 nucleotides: TGTGCCAGCAGGACAGGGACCACAGATACGCAGTATTTT.

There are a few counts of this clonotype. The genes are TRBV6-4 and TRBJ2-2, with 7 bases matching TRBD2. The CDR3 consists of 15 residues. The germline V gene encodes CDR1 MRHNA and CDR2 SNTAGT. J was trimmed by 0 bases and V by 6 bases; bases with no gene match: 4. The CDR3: CASSATSANTGELFF. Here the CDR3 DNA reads TGTGCCAGCAGCGCTACTAGCGCGAACACCGGGGAGCTGTTTTTT.

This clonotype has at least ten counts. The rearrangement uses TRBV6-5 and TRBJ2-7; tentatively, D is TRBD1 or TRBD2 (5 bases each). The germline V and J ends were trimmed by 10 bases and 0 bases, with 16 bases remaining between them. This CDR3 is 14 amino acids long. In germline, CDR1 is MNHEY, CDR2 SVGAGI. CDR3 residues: CATPGRDGSYEQYF. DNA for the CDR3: TGTGCCACCCCCGGCAGGGACGGCTCCTACGAGCAGTACTTC.

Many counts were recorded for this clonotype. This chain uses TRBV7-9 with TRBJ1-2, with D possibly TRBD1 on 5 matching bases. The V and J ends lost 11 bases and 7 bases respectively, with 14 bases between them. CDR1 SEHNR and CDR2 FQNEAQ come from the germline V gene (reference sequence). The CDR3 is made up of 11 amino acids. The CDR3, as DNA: TGTGCCTCACGGGGGAAGGGTGGCTACACCTTC. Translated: CASRGKGGYTF.

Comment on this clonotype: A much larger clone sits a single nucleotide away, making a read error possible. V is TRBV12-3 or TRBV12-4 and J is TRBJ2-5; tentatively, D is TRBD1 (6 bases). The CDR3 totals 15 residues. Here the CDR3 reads CAGSSGQRGQETQYF. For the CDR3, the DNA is TGTGCCGGCAGTTCCGGACAGAGGGGTCAAGAGACCCAGTACTTC.